The 10 T cell receptor beta chains in this list originate from one sample, sequenced in a study of cytomegalovirus exposure and HLA in healthy donors (dated 2017 in TCRdb). The library relied on the immunoSEQ multiplex PCR assay. TCRdb carries this immuneACCESS record with in-frame sequences only. Its versions omit some clonotypes, under half of them owing to an unresolved V gene in the studies checked, with the rest unexplained. For this sample the table gives 250,000 to 400,000 clones, of which around 87% were detected only once. Clones ranked in the top ten supply roughly 1.1% of the sample. The sequencing sample was made of PBMCs. All receptors derive from a woman aged 25 to 45 in good health and CMV-seropositive.

J is TRBJ2-7 and V is TRBV2; 12 bases match TRBD2. Germline assignment: CDR1 SNHLY and CDR2 FYNNEI. The CDR3 loop spans 13 amino acids. Trimming at V came to 7 bases and at J to 7 bases, leaving 5 bases not matched to a gene. CDR3 sequence: CASMGLAGWEQYF. CDR3 coding DNA: TGTGCCAGCATGGGACTAGCGGGTTGGGAGCAGTACTTC.

CDR3 loop: CASLCPTGTQGADTQYF. CDR3 coding DNA: TGTGCCAGCCTCTGTCCGACCGGGACTCAGGGGGCAGATACGCAGTATTTT. The chain uses TRBV9 and TRBJ2-3; perhaps TRBD1 as D (7 bases). This CDR3 contains 17 residues. V lost 7 bases and J 4 bases, leaving 25 bases between the germline ends. The V gene's germline CDR1 is SGDLS and CDR2 YYNGEE.

Details on this clone: The sample contains more than one DNA sequence encoding this CDR3. The CDR3 sequence: CASSSQETQYF. Written as DNA, the CDR3 is TGTGCCAGCAGCTCACAAGAGACCCAGTACTTC. The rearrangement uses TRBV5-6 and TRBJ2-5, with D unclear. The germline CDR1 and CDR2 sequences are SGHDT and YYEEEE. This CDR3 is built from 11 residues. Trimming removed 3 bases from V and 2 bases from J, with 2 bases in between. The entire variable domain, with the rest obtained from reference TRBV5-6 and TRBJ2-5, is as follows: DAGVTQSPTHLIKTRGQQVTLRCSPKSGHDTVSWYQQALGQGPQFIFQYYEEEERQRGNFPDRFSGHQFPNYSSELNVNALLLGDSALYLCASSSQETQYFGPGTRLLVL.

The chain couples TRBV7-9 to TRBJ1-2; possible D gene TRBD1, 6 bases. The ends were cut back, 3 bases at V and 4 bases at J, with 15 bases in the middle. The CDR3 has 15 amino acids. Germline lookup yields CDR1 SEHNR and CDR2 FQNEAQ (reference sequence). CDR3 sequence reads: CASSFSRGTGYGYTF. DNA of the CDR3: TGTGCCAGCAGCTTTTCCAGGGGCACGGGCTATGGCTACACCTTC.

CDR3 region: CATSRGGEGAFF. CDR3 nucleotides: TGTGCCACCAGCAGAGGTGGGGAAGGGGCTTTCTTT. The chain combines TRBV15 with TRBJ1-1; D remains ambiguous. Germline V CDR1 and CDR2: LNHNV, YYDKDF (reference sequence). Trimming shortened V by 1 base and J by 11 bases, and 11 bases separated the two germline ends. This CDR3 has 12 residues.

The genes are TRBV6-5 and TRBJ2-3; D gene uncertain. Looked up from germline, CDR1 is MNHEY and CDR2 is SVGAGI. The CDR3 is made up of 16 amino acids. Trimming shortened V by 0 bases and J by 1 base, and 11 bases separated the two germline ends. CDR3 region: CASSYSIWVGTDTQYF. The CDR3 nucleotides are TGTGCCAGCAGTTACTCGATATGGGTTGGCACAGATACGCAGTATTTT.

Concerning this clone: A much bigger clone sits one base away, suggesting this may be a read error. This same CDR3 is encoded by further DNA sequences in the sample. The gene calls are TRBV27 and TRBJ1-5; no definite D call. The V and J ends lost 0 bases and 0 bases respectively, with 6 bases between them. This CDR3 spans 15 amino acids. Germline CDR1 MNHEY, CDR2 SMNVEV (reference sequence). CDR3 nucleotide sequence: TGTGCCAGCAGTTTATCGGGATATAGCAATCAGCCCCAGCATTTT. Its protein product is CASSLSGYSNQPQHF.

This clone was seen more than once but under ten times. Other DNA sequences in the sample encode the same CDR3. The V call is TRBV20-1, the J call TRBJ1-2; D gene unclear. Germline CDR1 is DFQATT and CDR2 is SNEGSKA (reference sequence). V was trimmed by 6 bases and J by 3 bases, leaving 8 bases between them. This CDR3 has 11 amino acids. The CDR3 region is CSARGDYGYTF. The CDR3 bases are TGCAGTGCACGAGGTGACTATGGCTACACCTTC.

V is TRBV29-1 and J is TRBJ2-1; 9 bases are a match to TRBD2. J gave up 7 bases and V 7 bases, and 14 bases lay outside the gene matches. Germline V lookup: CDR1 SQVTM, CDR2 ANQGSEA. CDR3 length: 15 residues. CDR3 nucleotide sequence: TGCAGCGCCCCCCGAGGTAGCGGGAGTGGTAATGAGCAGTTCTTC. Amino acids: CSAPRGSGSGNEQFF.

This chain links TRBV27 with TRBJ2-1; maybe TRBD2 (5 bases). The CDR3 totals 14 residues. V lost 4 bases and J lost 1, with 8 bases in between. CDR1 MNHEY and CDR2 SMNVEV come from the germline V gene (reference sequence). This chain's CDR3 is CASSSAGSYNEQFF. The DNA for the CDR3 is TGTGCCAGCAGTTCGGCGGGTTCCTACAATGAGCAGTTCTTC.